This T cell receptor (beta chain) came from a study of cytomegalovirus exposure and HLA in healthy donors. As regards this clone: The antigen is unknown.

The primer mix had 60 Vbeta and 13 Jbeta primers. Assay: immunoSEQ multiplex PCR; the TCRdb copy retains only in-frame clones and omits some. The sample lists roughly 150,000 clones; about 74% were seen once. The study's findings and limits: Some public TCRs appeared in many individuals, while most sequences were rare. Later analysis suggested most CMV-associated TCR beta chains were HLA-restricted.

The CDR3 is made up of 18 amino acids. Germline V gene sequence: CDR1 ENHRY, CDR2 SYGVKD. Deletions cut 3 bases from V and 5 bases from J, with 22 bases between. Sequencing was performed on PBMCs. This TCR was recovered from a man between 35 and 55 years old in good health and CMV-seropositive. V gene TRBV10-3 combines with J gene TRBJ2-2; D might be TRBD2 (5 bases). The CDR3 reads CAISDIRFGRSGTGELFF. The CDR3 DNA reads as TGTGCCATCAGTGATATCCGTTTTGGTCGATCGGGGACCGGGGAGCTGTTTTTT.